The 21 T cell receptor beta chains listed next were all sequenced from one sample in a study of T cells after yellow fever vaccination. A single record per CDR3 protein comes from TCRdb applying MiXCR to the 5' RACE reads. Of some 390,000 distinct CDR3 sequences listed, more than 5.5% are singletons. The input for sequencing was PBMCs, taken 5 days after the yellow fever booster vaccination. The receptors come from a man aged 25-45 years who received the YFV17D yellow fever vaccine.

This clonotype was picked up many times. The chain's CDR3 is CATSDNGITYNEQFF. For the CDR3, the DNA is TGTGCCACCAGTGATAATGGGATCACCTACAATGAGCAGTTCTTC. The chain links TRBV24-1 to TRBJ2-1; D remains unclear. The CDR3 totals 15 residues. The V and J ends lost 3 bases and 2 bases respectively, with 10 bases between them. Germline V gives CDR1 KGHDR, CDR2 SFDVKD.

V and J are TRBV19 and TRBJ2-2; D possibly corresponds to TRBD1 (7 bases). Germline CDR1 LNHDA, CDR2 SQIVND (reference sequence). Trimming removed 7 bases from V and 4 bases from J, with 19 bases in between. There are 16 residues in the CDR3. CDR3 bases: TGTGCCAGTAATCCTTCGGACAGGAGGGGCACCGGGGAGCTGTTTTTT. Translation gives CASNPSDRRGTGELFF. Complete variable domain (other parts from reference TRBV19 and TRBJ2-2): DGGITQSPKYLFRKEGQNVTLSCEQNLNHDAMYWYRQDPGQGLRLIYYSQIVNDFQKGDIAEGYSVSREKKESFPLTVTSAQKNPTAFYLCASNPSDRRGTGELFFGEGSRLTVL.

Only a few counts were recorded for this clonotype. The rearrangement links TRBV2 to TRBJ2-2; D is possibly TRBD2 (5 bases). Germline-derived CDR1 and CDR2 are SNHLY and FYNNEI. V was cut by 6 bases and J by 5 bases, with 16 bases left in between. There are 15 residues in the CDR3. CDR3 nucleotide sequence: TGTGCCAGCAGATTTTGGAGCGGAAGGACCGGGGAGCTGTTTTTT. It is translated as CASRFWSGRTGELFF.

This clonotype was seen repeatedly, ten times or more. This chain connects TRBV27 to TRBJ2-7; D gene ambiguous. Per germline, CDR1 MNHEY and CDR2 SMNVEV (reference sequence). The CDR3 has 14 amino acids. V was pared by 0 bases and J by 2 bases, with 8 bases between. CDR3 bases: TGTGCCAGCAGTTTATCGGGCACCCCCTACGAGCAGTACTTC. The encoded protein is CASSLSGTPYEQYF.

This clonotype has at least ten counts. The rearrangement links TRBV24-1 to TRBJ2-1; no definite D call. The CDR3 extends over 15 amino acids. V was clipped by 9 bases and J by 7 bases, with 21 bases between them. Germline V CDR1 and CDR2: KGHDR, SFDVKD. The CDR3 DNA follows: TGTGCCACCGACCCCGAATTGGTAGGTAGGAATGAGCAGTTCTTC. Translating it yields CATDPELVGRNEQFF.

This clonotype was detected a few times. The chain employs TRBV9 and TRBJ2-7; 13 bases map to TRBD2. Unmatched junction bases numbered 2, after V lost 0 bases and J lost 5 bases. Germline V lookup: CDR1 SGDLS, CDR2 YYNGEE. This CDR3 has 15 amino acids. This chain's CDR3 is CASSVDGTSGNEQYF. The CDR3 DNA reads TGTGCCAGCAGCGTAGATGGGACTAGCGGGAACGAGCAGTACTTC.

This clonotype was detected a few times. J is TRBJ1-2 and V is TRBV7-9; D remains unclear. CDR1 and CDR2 (germline): SEHNR, FQNEAQ (reference sequence). The length of the CDR3 is 15 residues. Trimming took off 0 bases at V and 3 bases at J, with 11 bases between the two ends. In DNA, the CDR3 is TGTGCCAGCAGCTTAGCATCCGGGCGGGACTATGGCTACACCTTC. Translating gives CASSLASGRDYGYTF.

A few counts support this clonotype. V gene TRBV20-1 combines with J gene TRBJ2-1; D is unresolved. V shed 5 bases and J shed 8 bases, with 10 bases lying between them. The germline V gene has CDR1 DFQATT and CDR2 SNEGSKA (reference sequence). The CDR3 is made up of 11 amino acids. CDR3 in amino acids: CSALRWYEQFF. For the CDR3, the DNA is TGCAGTGCTCTCCGGTGGTATGAGCAGTTCTTC.

This clonotype has a count of ten or more. The CDR3 region is CASSDRREAGGWEQYF. The CDR3 region has the DNA TGCGCCAGCAGTGACCGGAGGGAAGCGGGAGGGTGGGAGCAGTACTTC. The chain combines TRBV5-1 with TRBJ2-7, with 10 bases aligning to TRBD2. J lost 7 bases, V lost 5 bases, and 15 bases had no gene match. Per the germline V gene, CDR1 is SGHRS and CDR2 is YFSETQ. The length of the CDR3 is 16 residues.

This sequence joins TRBV29-1 and TRBJ2-5; maybe TRBD2 (5 bases). The CDR3 has 12 residues. The germline gives CDR1 SQVTM, CDR2 ANQGSEA. V shed 2 bases and J shed 5 bases, with 9 bases lying between them. The CDR3 nucleotides are TGCAGCGTTGAACAGGAGGTGGAGACCCAGTACTTC. This encodes CSVEQEVETQYF.

This clonotype was detected a few times. The V call is TRBV20-1, the J call TRBJ2-1, with 12 bases matching TRBD2. Germline-derived CDR1 and CDR2 are DFQATT and SNEGSKA (reference sequence). The CDR3 consists of 13 residues. Trimming removed 5 bases from V and 9 bases from J; junction bases left unmatched: 5. The CDR3 DNA is TGCAGTGCTGCTAGCGGGAGGGCCCCTGAGCAGTTCTTC. Its protein is CSAASGRAPEQFF.

This clonotype was picked up many times. The chain uses TRBV3-1 and TRBJ2-7; TRBD2 matches 10 bases. V shed 1 base and J 7 bases; nucleotides not matched to a gene: 7. CDR1 is LGHDT and CDR2 is YNNKEL in the germline V gene (reference sequence). The CDR3 runs 15 residues. CDR3 protein: CASSQVWTSGTEQYF. DNA of the CDR3: TGTGCCAGCAGCCAAGTGTGGACTAGCGGCACTGAGCAGTACTTC.

This clonotype was counted a few times. The rearrangement uses TRBV20-1 and TRBJ2-4; 8 positions agree with TRBD1. V trimming: 5 bases; J trimming: 3 bases; junction bases outside the gene matches: 12. The V gene's germline CDR1 is DFQATT and CDR2 SNEGSKA (reference sequence). The CDR3 covers 16 residues. The CDR3 region has the DNA TGCAGTGCTTCTCGGACAGGGACGTCGGGCAAAAACATTCAGTACTTC. This translates into CSASRTGTSGKNIQYF.

The chain is built from TRBV20-1 and TRBJ2-7; 13 bases line up with TRBD2. CDR3 length equals 14 residues. The V gene end was trimmed by 1 base and the J gene end by 6 bases; junction bases not matched to a gene: 3. The germline V gene encodes CDR1 DFQATT and CDR2 SNEGSKA (reference sequence). CDR3 loop: CSARVGLAGREQYF. In DNA, the CDR3 is TGCAGTGCTAGAGTGGGACTAGCGGGACGCGAGCAGTACTTC.

This clonotype was seen at least ten times. The genes are TRBV4-3 and TRBJ2-1; weak D call: TRBD2 (6 bases). CDR3 length equals 16 residues. The germline gives CDR1 LGHNA, CDR2 YSLEER. V was shortened by 1 base and J by 0 bases, with 10 bases between the two germline ends. CDR3: CASSQAGLSSYNEQFF. The CDR3 DNA sequence: TGCGCCAGCAGCCAAGCGGGACTTAGCTCCTACAATGAGCAGTTCTTC.

In its sample, this clonotype was seen many times. V and J are TRBV5-1 and TRBJ2-2, with D possibly matching TRBD2 (6 bases). V lost 4 bases to trimming and J lost 0 bases, with 10 bases between them. The CDR3 sequence is 15 residues long. CDR1 and CDR2 from the germline V gene are SGHRS and YFSETQ. The CDR3 region has the DNA TGCGCCAGCAGCGGGGACTGGGCGAACACCGGGGAGCTGTTTTTT. Translated: CASSGDWANTGELFF.

The chain is built from TRBV5-4 and TRBJ2-3; D remains unclear. Germline V gene lookup returns CDR1 SGHNT and CDR2 YYREEE (reference sequence). CDR3 length: 14 residues. Trimming shortened V by 4 bases and J by 5 bases, and 14 bases separated the two germline ends. The CDR3 nucleotides are TGTGCCAGCAGCAGGTATATTGGGTTAGATACGCAGTATTTT. Amino acids: CASSRYIGLDTQYF.

The CDR3 DNA follows: TGCAGTGCTAGAGAGGTGGGCGGACTTGGCTACAATGAGCAGTTCTTC. This encodes CSAREVGGLGYNEQFF. V is TRBV20-1 and J is TRBJ2-1; a possible D gene is TRBD2 (5 bases). Germline loops: CDR1 DFQATT, CDR2 SNEGSKA (reference sequence). This CDR3 has 16 residues. V shed 0 bases and J shed 3 bases, with 15 bases lying between them.

The CDR3 coding sequence is TGTGCCAGCAGCCGGGGGGGGGGAAGATACCAGCCCCAGCATTTT. Residues: CASSRGGGRYQPQHF. The chain joins TRBV14 to TRBJ1-5, with a weak D call TRBD1 (5 bases). Trimming removed 4 bases at V and 7 bases at J, with 17 bases between. Germline V gives CDR1 SGHDN, CDR2 FVKESK. The CDR3 has 15 amino acids.

This clonotype was seen at least ten times. The gene calls are TRBV30 and TRBJ2-2; D may be TRBD1 (7 bases). Germline V gene lookup returns CDR1 GTSNPN and CDR2 SVGIG (reference sequence). The CDR3 spans 14 residues. Trimming took 3 bases from V and 1 from J, leaving 9 bases between them. The CDR3 sequence is CAWSRGVNTGELFF. As DNA, the CDR3 is TGTGCCTGGAGCAGGGGGGTGAACACCGGGGAGCTGTTTTTT. Drawing the rest from reference TRBV30 and TRBJ2-2, the complete variable domain is SQTIHQWPATLVQPVGSPLSLECTVEGTSNPNLYWYRQAAGRGLQLLFYSVGIGQISSEVPQNLSASRPQDRQFILSSKKLLLSDSGFYLCAWSRGVNTGELFFGEGSRLTVL.

This clonotype has ten or more counts. The V gene is TRBV14, the J gene TRBJ2-5; D is uncertain. The CDR3 length is 13 residues. Germline-derived CDR1 and CDR2 are SGHDN and FVKESK. V lost 2 bases and J lost 3, with 7 bases in between. Here the CDR3 DNA reads TGTGCCAGCAGCCAATACCACGAAGAGACCCAGTACTTC. As protein: CASSQYHEETQYF.